The present T cell receptor (beta chain) was sequenced within a study of cytomegalovirus exposure and HLA in healthy donors (TCRdb year 2017). In terms of the full investigation: An earlier analysis of roughly 500 of the donors reported 250 to 300 Gb of sequence data and approximately 110 million unique TCR beta sequences from approximately 180 million T cells. An early release that covered fewer than 800 HLA-typed donors contained approximately 300 gigabases of sequencing data and around 85 million unique TCR sequences. Among the roughly 400 genotyped donors, around 79% belonged to the genetic ancestry cluster associated with self-reported Caucasian donors. The study aimed to test whether cataloging public T cell receptors could reveal signatures of past pathogen exposure. The study profiled the T cell repertoires of about 640 subjects by immunosequencing and related them to cytomegalovirus serostatus. Besides the first cohort of roughly 700 subjects, a separate validation cohort made up of around 120 different subjects was used. High-throughput TCR immunosequencing, statistical association of individual TCRs with disease status, and machine learning were combined to predict cytomegalovirus infection status. In a later analysis, previously published TCR beta repertoires from hundreds of donors were re-analyzed and high-resolution HLA genotyping was added so that TCR occurrence patterns could be studied. The later analysis used no new phenotypic data to find candidate immune exposures, relying instead on TCR beta sequences and their occurrence across donors. An earlier analysis of approximately 640 of the donors applied high-throughput TCR beta sequencing to assess whether each TCR beta V gene segment acted as functional or pseudogenic. Donor age, sex, ethnicity and CMV serostatus were collected together with the repertoire data. Genome-wide SNP genotypes for about 60% of the roughly 700 donors were used in a later genetic analysis, which treated that subset as a discovery cohort. All discovery cohort repertoires had been generated using a single sequencing platform. Class I and class II HLA loci were covered by the typing at four-digit resolution. Typing coverage differed by locus: A, B, C, DRB1 and DQB1 were typed in about 620-640 donors, DQA1 in 500 to 550, DPA1 in nearly 610, and DPB1 in 472. Roughly five DR-DQ haplotypes were handled as single units for association and clustering, since linkage in the cohort was strong. Among about 400 genotyped donors of the cohort, an average of approximately 220,000 unique TCR beta nucleotide sequences was sequenced per donor, of which about 20% were non-productive. Study-wide findings and limitations: Assigning TCR associations to individual alleles was difficult when HLA alleles, especially DR and DQ, strongly co-occurred. In an earlier analysis of 587 of the donors, most TCR beta V segments appeared in productive rearrangements about 87% or about 30% of the time, broadly matching IMGT annotations. In vitro tests confirmed that a few of the cytomegalovirus-associated TCR beta chains recognize cytomegalovirus antigens. In a later analysis, 16,951 TCR beta sequences were associated with specific HLA alleles at a false discovery rate of 0.05. A group of highly shared sequence variants was considered likely to be a technical artifact of the sequencing pipeline. A later analysis reported that several top co-occurrence clusters appeared linked to parvovirus B19, influenza, CMV and Epstein-Barr virus. Only TCR beta chains were sequenced in this cohort, and the absence of alpha or paired-chain data limited detectable features. Compared with equally common non-associated chains, HLA-associated TCR beta chains in a later analysis were more clonally expanded and had lower generation probabilities. In both the original and validation cohorts, the classifier was reported to diagnose cytomegalovirus status with high specificity and sensitivity. A later analysis found that most CMV-associated TCR beta chains appeared HLA-restricted, with HLA associations seemingly driven largely by CMV exposure. In a later genetic analysis, fewer N-insertions in productive TCRs were reported among donors in an Asian-associated ancestry cluster than the roughly 700-donor mean. Linkage disequilibrium might explain the correlated functional status among segregating V segments, but an unknown experimental factor could not be excluded. Because the 87-base-pair reads could not distinguish some IMGT-functional V segments, including TRBV6-2 and TRBV6-3, those segments were excluded. A further reported finding was that TCR beta sequences accurately predicted the HLA-A and HLA-B alleles for most subjects in the first cohort. Because counts were too low, about 18 rarely observed V segments, including chromosome 9 orphons, were excluded from the earlier analysis of 587 of the donors. In the study, around 150 TCR beta chains were listed as associated with cytomegalovirus. A later analysis found that TCR association rates varied across HLA loci, with DRB1 alleles showing the most associated TCRs and HLA-C alleles the fewest. Because some donors lacked HLA typing at each locus, the association tests relied only on the typed subset. While some public TCRs were present in many individuals, most TCR sequences turned up only very rarely across donors. According to the authors, the approach could potentially be generalized to other disease states and immunological phenotypes. Presence/absence analyses assumed roughly uniform sequencing depth across donors, an assumption that may not hold. A later genetic analysis associated a missense DCLRE1C variant with V-gene and J-gene trimming of TCR beta chains, and an independent cohort replicated the association. CMV serostatus was the only immune exposure information available for the cohort.

Preparation of the library involved the immunoSEQ multiplex PCR assay. A mixture of 60 forward primers for TCR Vbeta segments and 13 reverse primers for TCR Jbeta segments was used in the multiplex PCR. The CDR3 region of rearranged TCR beta genes was amplified from genomic DNA with a multiplex PCR assay. Amplified TCR beta libraries were sequenced as 87-base-pair reads on the Illumina HiSeq System. The source study handled its data this way. A later analysis tallied about 77 million unique TCR beta chains across the 550 to 850 repertoires, and approximately 12 million of those chains were shared by two or more donors. Raw reads were error-corrected and collapsed into unique sequences by a nearest-neighbor algorithm in which closely related sequences were merged to remove PCR and sequencing errors. V, D and J gene segments were assigned by aligning CDR3 sequences to IMGT reference sequences. For a sequence to be retained, a match of at least six nucleotides was required to both a V gene segment and a J gene segment. Rearrangements were classified as productive when the CDR3 lacked stop codons and remained in frame with V and J, and all other rearrangements were classified as non-productive. Following IMGT convention, CDR3 was defined as the stretch from the second conserved V-encoded cysteine up to the conserved J-encoded phenylalanine. The earlier analysis of some 580 of the donors excluded any sequence lacking an unambiguous match to a single V gene segment. In an earlier analysis of approximately 610 of the donors, V segments were called functional above 56.7% productive rearrangements and were called segregating when the between-donor standard deviation exceeded 5%. A statistical classification framework was built for diagnosing cytomegalovirus status from the catalog of TCR beta chain sequences. In a later analysis, V and J genes were assigned by comparing TCR nucleotide sequences against IMGT/GENE-DB human TR gene sequences. A later analysis assigned CDR3 sequences and most-parsimonious VDJ recombination scenarios with the TCRdist pipeline. In a later analysis, every TCR beta chain was defined by the combination of its CDR3 amino acid sequence and its V-gene family, and reads without a unique V-gene family were dropped. In a later analysis, a few hundred highly shared, low-generation-probability nucleotide sequences were removed to address suspected cross-contamination and a sequencing artifact. A later analysis calculated a clonal expansion index for each public chain from normalized within-repertoire ranks of inferred template counts. A later analysis computed generation probabilities with a VDJ recombination model fitted to out-of-frame rearrangements, and checked the results against IGoR. A later analysis scored TCR-TCR, TCR-HLA and TCR-CMV co-occurrence with hypergeometric tests, applying a repertoire-size bias correction to TCR pairs. In a later analysis, false discovery rates were estimated by permuting HLA or CMV assignments 20 times. In a later analysis, co-occurring TCRs were grouped with DBSCAN, and TCRdist sequence similarity was added when clustering was performed within HLA-allele-positive subsets. Co-occurrence clustering excluded repertoires with fewer than 30,000 or more than 120,000 public chains, plus five with anomalous nucleotide sharing. TCRdb took over this immuneACCESS table, retaining in-frame rearrangements with V and J assigned. Such tables are incomplete; in checked studies, under half of the missing clones stem from an unresolved V gene, and the remainder is unexplained. D and trimming were read from the DNA, whereas the V and J calls and clone size are those reported in that table. Present in this sample are about 150,000 clones, 60% to 80% of which were seen just once. Over 1.1% of the sample belongs to the ten largest clones.

In total, about 650 healthy bone marrow donors made up the cohort. At the time of sampling, every cohort member was nominally healthy, though immune exposures that went unrecorded were likely present. The donor tested CMV seronegative and was one of the 352 seronegative cohort members. Every donor gave a peripheral blood sample, and the peripheral blood mononuclear cells from that sample were used for TCR beta sequencing. The Qiagen DNeasy Blood Extraction Kit was used to extract genomic DNA from the blood cell samples. Details on this clone: The antigen this receptor binds is unknown. No per-base quality is available; no much larger clone lies one base away.

V is clipped by 3 bases and J by 7 bases, and the sequence between their germline boundaries is 9 bases long. The germline V gene (reference sequence) sets CDR1 to MNHEY and CDR2 to SMNVEV. From the cysteine through the phenylalanine, the CDR3 covers 13 amino acids. Kept here is only the CDR3 DNA, which spans 39 bases and is read in frame from base 1. This TCR was sampled from a male donor in good health and CMV-seronegative. Sequenced: PBMCs. The chain employs TRBV27 and TRBJ1-4; possibly the D gene is TRBD1, per 5 matching bases. The CDR3 corresponds to CASSFREREKLFF. The DNA reads TGTGCCAGCAGTTTCAGGGAACGTGAAAAACTGTTTTTT.